Listed below are T cell receptor beta chains from one sample, sequenced in a study of cytomegalovirus exposure and HLA in healthy donors. TCRdb's table, derived via immunoSEQ multiplex PCR, lists solely in-frame clones and lacks some. Here the sample table reports some 51,000 clones. Specimen: PBMCs. The receptors here all came from a man aged 35 to 55 in good health and CMV-seropositive. The CDR3 runs from the conserved cysteine through the conserved F or W. Each record gives: D gene, V gene, J gene, CDR3 protein, CDR3 DNA. A D gene is named only where the DNA matches it firmly.

d_gene: .
v_gene: TRBV6-5
j_gene: TRBJ2-4
CDR3aa: CASSVGDGGGNIQYF
CDR3nt: TGTGCCAGCAGTGTTGGAGACGGGGGTGGAAACATTCAGTACTTC

d_gene: .
v_gene: TRBV5-1
j_gene: TRBJ1-4
CDR3aa: CASSIGLSNEKLFF
CDR3nt: TGCGCCAGCAGCATTGGACTGTCGAATGAAAAACTGTTTTTT

d_gene: .
v_gene: TRBV2
j_gene: TRBJ1-5
CDR3aa: CASRRLGEQPQHF
CDR3nt: TGTGCCAGCAGACGACTTGGGGAGCAGCCCCAGCATTTT

d_gene: .
v_gene: TRBV2
j_gene: TRBJ2-7
CDR3aa: CASSGGLAVTFYEQYF
CDR3nt: TGTGCCAGCAGTGGGGGGCTAGCGGTGACATTTTACGAGCAGTACTTC

d_gene: .
v_gene: TRBV14
j_gene: TRBJ2-1
CDR3aa: CASSPRLQSSYNEQFF
CDR3nt: TGTGCCAGCAGCCCGAGACTCCAAAGCTCCTACAATGAGCAGTTCTTC

d_gene: .
v_gene: TRBV6-5
j_gene: TRBJ2-7
CDR3aa: CASSRSGGVYEQYF
CDR3nt: TGTGCCAGCAGCCGCTCGGGGGGCGTTTACGAGCAGTACTTC

d_gene: TRBD1
v_gene: TRBV5-4
j_gene: TRBJ2-7
CDR3aa: CASSVDRRSYEQYF
CDR3nt: TGTGCCAGCAGCGTGGACAGGCGATCCTACGAGCAGTACTTC

d_gene: .
v_gene: TRBV7-8
j_gene: TRBJ1-1
CDR3aa: CATGHGNTEAFF
CDR3nt: TGTGCCACCGGACACGGTAACACTGAAGCTTTCTTT

d_gene: .
v_gene: TRBV7-9
j_gene: TRBJ2-7
CDR3aa: CASSFVADSYEQYF
CDR3nt: TGTGCCAGCAGCTTTGTCGCAGACTCCTACGAGCAGTACTTC

d_gene: TRBD1
v_gene: TRBV6-5
j_gene: TRBJ1-1
CDR3aa: CASSPTGGNTEAFF
CDR3nt: TGTGCCAGCAGTCCGACAGGGGGGAACACTGAAGCTTTCTTT

d_gene: .
v_gene: TRBV29-1
j_gene: TRBJ2-7
CDR3aa: CSVESGTSRYEQYF
CDR3nt: TGCAGCGTTGAAAGCGGAACTTCTCGCTACGAGCAGTACTTC

d_gene: TRBD1
v_gene: TRBV28
j_gene: TRBJ2-1
CDR3aa: CASSLGTAPMNSNEQFF
CDR3nt: TGTGCCAGCAGTTTAGGGACAGCGCCCATGAATTCCAATGAGCAGTTCTTC

d_gene: .
v_gene: TRBV7-6
j_gene: TRBJ2-2
CDR3aa: CASSHGGSGWDTGELFF
CDR3nt: TGTGCCAGCAGCCACGGAGGGAGCGGATGGGACACCGGGGAGCTGTTTTTT

d_gene: TRBD2
v_gene: TRBV27
j_gene: TRBJ2-7
CDR3aa: CASSLTSGSIYEQYF
CDR3nt: TGTGCCAGCAGTTTAACAAGCGGGAGTATCTACGAGCAGTACTTC

d_gene: .
v_gene: TRBV10-3
j_gene: TRBJ2-7
CDR3aa: CAISEEDSYEQYF
CDR3nt: TGTGCCATCAGTGAGGAGGACTCCTACGAGCAGTACTTC

d_gene: .
v_gene: TRBV18
j_gene: TRBJ1-1
CDR3aa: CASSPIENTEAFF
CDR3nt: TGTGCCAGCTCACCAATAGAGAACACTGAAGCTTTCTTT

d_gene: .
v_gene: TRBV9
j_gene: TRBJ1-3
CDR3aa: CASSVASDGTSGNTIYF
CDR3nt: TGTGCCAGCAGCGTAGCTAGCGACGGAACCTCTGGAAACACCATATATTTT

d_gene: .
v_gene: TRBV4-2
j_gene: TRBJ1-2
CDR3aa: CASSLEGPGGGYTF
CDR3nt: TGTGCCAGCAGCCTGGAAGGTCCGGGGGGGGGCTACACCTTC

d_gene: .
v_gene: TRBV7-9
j_gene: TRBJ1-2
CDR3aa: CASSREEGRGYTF
CDR3nt: TGTGCCAGCAGCCGCGAGGAGGGCCGTGGCTACACCTTC

d_gene: .
v_gene: TRBV6-5
j_gene: TRBJ2-2
CDR3aa: CATKVDLNTGELFF
CDR3nt: TGTGCCACCAAGGTGGACTTGAACACCGGGGAGCTGTTTTTT